Listed below are T cell receptor beta chains from one sample, sequenced in a study of T-cell reconstitution after alpha-beta-depleted transplantation in children. TCRdb independently ran MiXCR on the PCR reads; one entry per CDR3 protein. Among 25,000 or so distinct CDR3 sequences listed, about 18% were seen once. Material: PBMCs, mostly from graft donor cells, obtained 60 days after TCRalphabeta/CD19-depleted stem cell transplant. Receptor source: a male patient under 10 years old who had a stem cell transplant for acute lymphoblastic leukemia, so the T cells may come from the graft donor. Both conserved end residues are trimmed from each CDR3. The size of a clone is reported for some rows only, either as once, few or many, or as a class for expanded clones.

many,TRBV20-1,SAFLGRAYNEQF
.,TRBV6-2/TRBV6-3,ASSETQY
.,TRBV27,ASSWTSGGVNEQF
many,TRBV20-1,SASRTGDNEQF
.,TRBV6-5,ASSYRQGTNFYSNQPQH
.,TRBV18,ASSPSQEATKQY
.,TRBV5-4,ASSLEGQITGYEQY
.,TRBV30,AWSIGPGDSIY
.,TRBV12-3/TRBV12-4,ASSFWGSGGPGYT
.,TRBV24-1,ATSEGRRFGATNEKLF
few,TRBV20-1,SATTIQGSNGYT
few,TRBV5-4,ASMRQLGGDTEAF
.,TRBV6-5,ASSPSNRGNTEAF
many,TRBV5-6,ASSLAYGTTDTQY
.,TRBV29-1,SGTTGGLY
.,TRBV4-1,ASSQGGSKNIQY
few,TRBV7-2,ASSLPTTVTDTQY
.,TRBV4-2,ASSPGASSGANVLT
.,TRBV7-6,ASSLSRTDTQY
.,TRBV28,ASSPPGLHYEQY
.,TRBV19,ASALGGWTGELF
many,TRBV20-1,SARASGMGEQF
.,TRBV7-9,ASRPIDRDRTQPQH
.,TRBV7-2,ASSSPSGGSTDTQY
.,TRBV3-1,ASSHREGLEQF
few,TRBV6-5,ASQSSYNEQF
many,TRBV7-9,ASSLGAGRQGSGYT
.,TRBV20-1,SAGSYRPQNEQF
many,TRBV5-6,ASSWGQGAYEQY
.,TRBV5-1,ASSLEGVILTDTQY
many,TRBV4-3,ASSQDYPLETQY
many,TRBV12-3/TRBV12-4,ASSIDSLSGNTIY
few,TRBV15,ATSRDQGETQY
few,TRBV11-2,ASSTGTRSFNEQF
few,TRBV5-4,ASSLAGGSYEQY
few,TRBV27,ASSLGTGNNSPLH
once,TRBV2,ASTSGGITGELF
many,TRBV12-3/TRBV12-4,ASRLPGQGNEKLF
.,TRBV11-3,ASSLNPAGNTQY
many,TRBV12-3/TRBV12-4,ASSYLGMETQY
many,TRBV12-3/TRBV12-4,ASMFRRENTEAF
few,TRBV3-1,ASSRTSGAYEQY
many,TRBV7-9,ASSLQSAGNQPQH
.,TRBV19,ASSIRDSSGANVLT
.,TRBV7-8,ASSRGPRGGELF
.,TRBV6-1,ASSDVAGGYNEQF
.,TRBV21-1,ASSEGENPAGELF
.,TRBV29-1,SVDGTGDSGNTIY
.,TRBV7-2,ASNDAPMTEAF
.,TRBV24-1,ATSDGDSCF
many,TRBV9,ASSVVSGGFTDTQY
many,TRBV12-3/TRBV12-4,ASTLTGTGQETQY
.,TRBV7-2,ASSSGLFTGELFF
.,TRBV7-2,ASSLNPGLNTEAF
many,TRBV6-5,ASSYSAGVSYNEQF
few,TRBV7-8,ASSKTRLGGGYT